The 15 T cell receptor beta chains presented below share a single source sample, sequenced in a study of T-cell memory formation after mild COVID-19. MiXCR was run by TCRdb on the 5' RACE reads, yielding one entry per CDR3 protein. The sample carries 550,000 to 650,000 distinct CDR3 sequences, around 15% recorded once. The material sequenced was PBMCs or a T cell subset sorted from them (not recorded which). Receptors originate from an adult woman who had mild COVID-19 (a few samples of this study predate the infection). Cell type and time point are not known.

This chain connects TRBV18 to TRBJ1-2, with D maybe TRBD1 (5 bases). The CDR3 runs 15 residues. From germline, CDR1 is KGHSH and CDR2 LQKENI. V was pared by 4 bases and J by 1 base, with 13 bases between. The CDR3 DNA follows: TGTGCCAGCTCACAGGGGCCGGACATTAACTATGGCTACACCTTC. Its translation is CASSQGPDINYGYTF.

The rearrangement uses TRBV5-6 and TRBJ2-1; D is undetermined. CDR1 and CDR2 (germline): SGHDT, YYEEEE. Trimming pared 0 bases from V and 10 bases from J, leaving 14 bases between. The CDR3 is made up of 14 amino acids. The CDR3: CASSLGHRSLEQFF. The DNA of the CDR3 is TGTGCCAGCAGCTTGGGACACCGGAGTTTGGAGCAGTTCTTC. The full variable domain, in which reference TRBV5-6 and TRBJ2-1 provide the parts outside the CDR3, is DAGVTQSPTHLIKTRGQQVTLRCSPKSGHDTVSWYQQALGQGPQFIFQYYEEEERQRGNFPDRFSGHQFPNYSSELNVNALLLGDSALYLCASSLGHRSLEQFFGPGTRLTVL.

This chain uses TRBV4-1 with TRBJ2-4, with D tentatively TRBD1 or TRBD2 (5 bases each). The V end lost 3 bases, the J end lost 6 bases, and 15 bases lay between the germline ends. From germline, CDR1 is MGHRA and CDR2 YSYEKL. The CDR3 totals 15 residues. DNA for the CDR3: TGCGCCAGCAGCCAGGTTACGGGACGTGTAAACATTCAGTACTTC. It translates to CASSQVTGRVNIQYF.

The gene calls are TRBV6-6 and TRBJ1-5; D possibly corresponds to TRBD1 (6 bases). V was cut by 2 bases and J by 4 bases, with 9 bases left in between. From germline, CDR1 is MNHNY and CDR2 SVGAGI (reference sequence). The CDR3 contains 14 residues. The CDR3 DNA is TGTGCCAGCAGTTACCCCGGACAGAATCAGCCCCAGCATTTT. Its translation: CASSYPGQNQPQHF.

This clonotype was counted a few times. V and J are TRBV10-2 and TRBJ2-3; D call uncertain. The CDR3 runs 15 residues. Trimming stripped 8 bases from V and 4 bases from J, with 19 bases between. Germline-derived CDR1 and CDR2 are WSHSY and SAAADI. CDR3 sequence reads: CASQELIGSADTQYF. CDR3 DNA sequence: TGCGCCAGCCAGGAGCTAATAGGGTCCGCAGATACGCAGTATTTT.

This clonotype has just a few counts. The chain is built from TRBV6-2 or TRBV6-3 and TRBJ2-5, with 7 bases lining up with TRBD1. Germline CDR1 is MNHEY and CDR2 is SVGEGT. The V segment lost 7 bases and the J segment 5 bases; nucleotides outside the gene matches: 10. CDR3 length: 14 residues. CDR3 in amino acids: CASNPGQARETQYF. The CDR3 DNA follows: TGTGCCAGCAATCCCGGACAGGCGAGGGAGACCCAGTACTTC.

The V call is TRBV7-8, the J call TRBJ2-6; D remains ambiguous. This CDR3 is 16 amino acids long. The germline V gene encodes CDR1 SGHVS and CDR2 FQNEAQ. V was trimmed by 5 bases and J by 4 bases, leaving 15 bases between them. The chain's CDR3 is CASSPRTADGANVLTF. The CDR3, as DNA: TGTGCCAGCAGCCCCCGGACGGCGGACGGGGCCAACGTCCTGACTTTC.

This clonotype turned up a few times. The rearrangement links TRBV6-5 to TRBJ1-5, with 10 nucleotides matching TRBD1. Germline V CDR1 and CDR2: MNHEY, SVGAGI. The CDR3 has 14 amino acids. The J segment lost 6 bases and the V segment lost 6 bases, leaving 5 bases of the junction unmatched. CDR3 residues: CASRLTGGGQPQHF. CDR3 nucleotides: TGTGCCAGCAGGTTGACAGGGGGCGGTCAGCCCCAGCATTTT.

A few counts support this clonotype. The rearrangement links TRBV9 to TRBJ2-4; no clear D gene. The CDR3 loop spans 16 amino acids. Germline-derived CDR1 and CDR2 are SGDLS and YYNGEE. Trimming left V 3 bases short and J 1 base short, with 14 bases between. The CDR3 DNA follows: TGTGCCAGCAGCGCTACGCCTATCGCGGCCAAAAACATTCAGTACTTC. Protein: CASSATPIAAKNIQYF.

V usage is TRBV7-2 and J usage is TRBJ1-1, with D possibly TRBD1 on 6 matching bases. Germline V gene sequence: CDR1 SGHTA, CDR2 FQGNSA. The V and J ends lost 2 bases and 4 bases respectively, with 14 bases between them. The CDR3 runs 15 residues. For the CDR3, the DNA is TGTGCCAGCAGCTTACGGGGGGCTTTGACCACTGAAGCTTTCTTT. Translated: CASSLRGALTTEAFF.

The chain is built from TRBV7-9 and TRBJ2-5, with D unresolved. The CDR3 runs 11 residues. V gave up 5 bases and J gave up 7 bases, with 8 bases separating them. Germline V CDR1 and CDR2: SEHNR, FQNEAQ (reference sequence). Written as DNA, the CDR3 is TGTGCCAGCAGCCGAGAAGGGACCCAGTACTTC. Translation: CASSREGTQYF.

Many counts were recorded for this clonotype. Here the CDR3 reads CASSDARSNTEAFF. CDR3 nucleotide sequence: TGTGCCAGCAGCGATGCGAGGAGCAACACTGAAGCTTTCTTT. J is TRBJ1-1 and V is TRBV12-3 or TRBV12-4; D ambiguous. The CDR3 runs to 14 residues. V lost 6 bases and J lost 2, with 13 bases in between.

The CDR3 DNA reads as TGTGCCAGCAGTTACGGGGTACTAGCGGGGGCGCTGGAGACCCAGTACTTC. Encoded protein: CASSYGVLAGALETQYF. The gene calls are TRBV6-2 or TRBV6-3 and TRBJ2-5; 11 nucleotides align to TRBD2. CDR3 length equals 17 residues. Per the germline V gene, CDR1 is MNHEY and CDR2 is SVGEGT. J gave up 5 bases and V 2 bases, and 10 bases lay outside the gene matches.

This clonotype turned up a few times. CDR3 in amino acids: CASSSLSGTTGFLLEDYGYTF. As DNA, the CDR3 is TGTGCCAGTAGTTCGTTGTCCGGGACGACAGGTTTTTTACTGGAAGACTATGGCTACACCTTC. V gene TRBV19 combines with J gene TRBJ1-2; D possibly corresponds to TRBD1 (6 bases). V lost 5 bases to trimming and J lost 3 bases, with 34 bases between them. Germline assignment: CDR1 LNHDA and CDR2 SQIVND (reference sequence). The CDR3 totals 21 residues.

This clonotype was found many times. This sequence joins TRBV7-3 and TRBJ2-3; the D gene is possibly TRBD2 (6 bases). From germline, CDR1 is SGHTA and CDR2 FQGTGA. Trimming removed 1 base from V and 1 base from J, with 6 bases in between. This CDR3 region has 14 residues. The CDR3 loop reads CASSLSGGTDTQYF. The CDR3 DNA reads TGTGCCAGCAGCTTAAGCGGGGGCACAGATACGCAGTATTTT.